This is a list of T cell receptor beta chains from one sample in a study of shared clonotypes between healthy human individuals. The table came from immunoSEQ multiplex PCR; TCRdb's copy has only in-frame clones and leaves some out. In the table there are some 2,500,000 clones, more than 85% of which are singletons. The sequencing input was naive CD4+ T cells from PBMCs. The source is a man between 18 and 35 years old in good health. Some clones in this sample may be carry-over from other donors' samples. CDR3s include the opening cysteine and the closing phenylalanine or tryptophan. A D gene is named only where the DNA matches it firmly. Some rows have no size entry. The others give once, few or many, or a class for an expanded clone.

cdr3_nt: TGTGCCAGCACCCCTCGAGATTTCGGGGAGCTGTTTTTT; cdr3_aa: CASTPRDFGELFF; d_call: NA; clone_size: NA; j_call: TRBJ2-2; v_call: TRBV9
cdr3_nt: TGTGCCTGGAGGGACGCGCGGAGCACAGATACGCAGTATTTT; cdr3_aa: CAWRDARSTDTQYF; d_call: NA; clone_size: once; j_call: TRBJ2-3; v_call: TRBV30
cdr3_nt: TGTGCCAGCAGTTCCAGTGAAAAACAGGGGGCCCAGGCTGGCTACACCTTC; cdr3_aa: CASSSSEKQGAQAGYTF; d_call: TRBD1; clone_size: NA; j_call: TRBJ1-2; v_call: TRBV7-3
cdr3_nt: TGCGCCAGCAGCCCGGGACTAGCATATGAGCAGTTCTTC; cdr3_aa: CASSPGLAYEQFF; d_call: TRBD2; clone_size: NA; j_call: TRBJ2-1; v_call: TRBV5-1
cdr3_nt: TGTGCCATCAGTGAGTCATTGGGCAGGGTGAACACTGAAGCTTTCTTT; cdr3_aa: CAISESLGRVNTEAFF; d_call: NA; clone_size: NA; j_call: TRBJ1-1; v_call: TRBV10-3
cdr3_nt: TGTGCCAGCAGCTTAAAGGGTGTGGCTGAGCAGTTCTTC; cdr3_aa: CASSLKGVAEQFF; d_call: NA; clone_size: NA; j_call: TRBJ2-1; v_call: TRBV7-9
cdr3_nt: TGCGCCAGCAGCCGACTAGCGGAACAAGAGACCCAGTACTTC; cdr3_aa: CASSRLAEQETQYF; d_call: TRBD2; clone_size: NA; j_call: TRBJ2-5; v_call: TRBV5-1
cdr3_nt: TGTGCCAGCAGCAGGAGACTAGCGGGGGCTAGCACAGATACGCAGTATTTT; cdr3_aa: CASSRRLAGASTDTQYF; d_call: TRBD2; clone_size: once; j_call: TRBJ2-3; v_call: TRBV5-4
cdr3_nt: TGTGCCAGCACCACCGGCGGGTACGGCTCCTACGAGCAGTACTTC; cdr3_aa: CASTTGGYGSYEQYF; d_call: NA; clone_size: NA; j_call: TRBJ2-7; v_call: TRBV28
cdr3_nt: TGTGCCAGCAGTTCTGGACAGGGGTGGACTGAAGCTTTCTTT; cdr3_aa: CASSSGQGWTEAFF; d_call: TRBD1; clone_size: once; j_call: TRBJ1-1; v_call: TRBV28
cdr3_nt: TGTGCCATCAGTGAAAAGACAGGGAACACTGAGGCTTTCTTT; cdr3_aa: CAISEKTGNTEAFF; d_call: TRBD1; clone_size: NA; j_call: TRBJ1-1; v_call: TRBV10-3
cdr3_nt: TGTGCCAGCAGCCCTCGGCGACTGGTCTCCTACAATGAGCAGTTCTTC; cdr3_aa: CASSPRRLVSYNEQFF; d_call: NA; clone_size: NA; j_call: TRBJ2-1; v_call: TRBV4-2
cdr3_nt: TGTGCCAGCAGTTTAGCGCACACTGAAGCTTTCTTT; cdr3_aa: CASSLAHTEAFF; d_call: NA; clone_size: NA; j_call: TRBJ1-1; v_call: TRBV28
cdr3_nt: TGCAGCATTGGGGGAGCGGATAGCACAGATACGCAGTATTTT; cdr3_aa: CSIGGADSTDTQYF; d_call: NA; clone_size: NA; j_call: TRBJ2-3; v_call: TRBV29-1
cdr3_nt: TGTGCCAGCAGCTTGTTTACGGGGACAATGCGCTACGAGCAGTACTTC; cdr3_aa: CASSLFTGTMRYEQYF; d_call: NA; clone_size: NA; j_call: TRBJ2-7; v_call: TRBV5-6
cdr3_nt: TGTGCCAGCAGCCAAGATCCCTACGAGCAGTACTTC; cdr3_aa: CASSQDPYEQYF; d_call: NA; clone_size: once; j_call: TRBJ2-7; v_call: TRBV14
cdr3_nt: TGCGCCAGCAGCCCGGGGAGGGCCGGGAACGGGGAGCTGTTTTTT; cdr3_aa: CASSPGRAGNGELFF; d_call: TRBD2; clone_size: NA; j_call: TRBJ2-2; v_call: TRBV5-1
cdr3_nt: TGTGCCTGGAGGACCGGGACAGGGTCAGAGACCCAGTACTTC; cdr3_aa: CAWRTGTGSETQYF; d_call: TRBD1; clone_size: NA; j_call: TRBJ2-5; v_call: TRBV30
cdr3_nt: TGTGCCACCGACAGGGGGCGGGTCACAGATACGCAGTATTTT; cdr3_aa: CATDRGRVTDTQYF; d_call: TRBD1; clone_size: NA; j_call: TRBJ2-3; v_call: TRBV10-3
cdr3_nt: TGTGCCAGCAGTGTACACACGTCGGGCAATCAGCCCCAGCATTTT; cdr3_aa: CASSVHTSGNQPQHF; d_call: NA; clone_size: once; j_call: TRBJ1-5; v_call: TRBV6-1
cdr3_nt: TGTGCCAGCAGTAGACAGTACAGTTCACCCCTCCACTTT; cdr3_aa: CASSRQYSSPLHF; d_call: NA; clone_size: once; j_call: TRBJ1-6; v_call: TRBV27
cdr3_nt: TGCGCCAGCAGCTTTTTGGGTGACAACACTGAAGCTTTCTTT; cdr3_aa: CASSFLGDNTEAFF; d_call: NA; clone_size: NA; j_call: TRBJ1-1; v_call: TRBV5-1
cdr3_nt: TGTGCCAGCAGCCTCGGGACGGCGACCTACGAGCAGTACTTC; cdr3_aa: CASSLGTATYEQYF; d_call: NA; clone_size: once; j_call: TRBJ2-7; v_call: TRBV28
cdr3_nt: TGTGCCAGCAGCCCAGGGACAGGGGGCGGAAACACCATATATTTT; cdr3_aa: CASSPGTGGGNTIYF; d_call: TRBD1; clone_size: NA; j_call: TRBJ1-3; v_call: TRBV7-9
cdr3_nt: TGTGCCAGCAGTTCCTCCCGACAGGGTGACAATCAGCCCCAGCATTTT; cdr3_aa: CASSSSRQGDNQPQHF; d_call: TRBD1; clone_size: NA; j_call: TRBJ1-5; v_call: TRBV28
cdr3_nt: TGTGCCAGCAGTTTATCGGGGTTCTACAATGAGCAGTTCTTC; cdr3_aa: CASSLSGFYNEQFF; d_call: NA; clone_size: once; j_call: TRBJ2-1; v_call: TRBV11-2
cdr3_nt: TGTGCCAGCAGTGGGCTGAACACCGGGGAGCTGTTTTTT; cdr3_aa: CASSGLNTGELFF; d_call: NA; clone_size: NA; j_call: TRBJ2-2; v_call: TRBV25-1
cdr3_nt: TGCAGCGTGGCCGTACAATCCTATGGCTACACCTTC; cdr3_aa: CSVAVQSYGYTF; d_call: NA; clone_size: NA; j_call: TRBJ1-2; v_call: TRBV29-1
cdr3_nt: TGTGCCAGTAGTCCACAAGGACAGGGGGGATCCAAAAACATTCAGTACTTC; cdr3_aa: CASSPQGQGGSKNIQYF; d_call: TRBD1; clone_size: few; j_call: TRBJ2-4; v_call: TRBV19
cdr3_nt: TGTGCCAGCAGTTTACCCCAATACAATGAGCAGTTCTTC; cdr3_aa: CASSLPQYNEQFF; d_call: NA; clone_size: NA; j_call: TRBJ2-1; v_call: TRBV28
cdr3_nt: TGTGCCCTCCACGGGACTGGGGATTATGGCTACACCTTC; cdr3_aa: CALHGTGDYGYTF; d_call: NA; clone_size: NA; j_call: TRBJ1-2; v_call: TRBV10-3
cdr3_nt: TGTGCCAGTAGTGAAGGGACAGCAGCTGGAAACACCATATATTTT; cdr3_aa: CASSEGTAAGNTIYF; d_call: TRBD1; clone_size: NA; j_call: TRBJ1-3; v_call: TRBV19
cdr3_nt: TGTGCCAGCAGCTTCTCGCCCCAGCGTCAAGAGACCCAGTACTTC; cdr3_aa: CASSFSPQRQETQYF; d_call: NA; clone_size: NA; j_call: TRBJ2-5; v_call: TRBV7-8
cdr3_nt: TGTGCCAGCAGTTACTCTGGGATAGGGGGCTACGAGCAGTACTTC; cdr3_aa: CASSYSGIGGYEQYF; d_call: NA; clone_size: NA; j_call: TRBJ2-7; v_call: TRBV6-6
cdr3_nt: TGTGCCAGCTTAGGGGGGAGGTGGGCTAGCGGGAGCCGTTACGAGCAGTACTTC; cdr3_aa: CASLGGRWASGSRYEQYF; d_call: TRBD2; clone_size: NA; j_call: TRBJ2-7; v_call: TRBV28
cdr3_nt: TGCGCCAGCAGCCAAACTGGGGACAGTCTCCAAGAGACCCAGTACTTC; cdr3_aa: CASSQTGDSLQETQYF; d_call: TRBD1; clone_size: NA; j_call: TRBJ2-5; v_call: TRBV4-1
cdr3_nt: TGTGCCAGCAGCTTTTTGCCACCCTACAATGAGCAGTTCTTC; cdr3_aa: CASSFLPPYNEQFF; d_call: NA; clone_size: NA; j_call: TRBJ2-1; v_call: TRBV7-2
cdr3_nt: TGTGCCAGCAGTTTGGGGACATCGACGCAGTATTTT; cdr3_aa: CASSLGTSTQYF; d_call: NA; clone_size: NA; j_call: TRBJ2-3; v_call: TRBV27
cdr3_nt: TGTGCCAGCAGCTTCAGGAACAATGAGCAGTTCTTC; cdr3_aa: CASSFRNNEQFF; d_call: NA; clone_size: NA; j_call: TRBJ2-1; v_call: TRBV28
cdr3_nt: TGTGCCAGCAGTTTATCGTGGTCAGCAGGCTACGAGCAGTACTTC; cdr3_aa: CASSLSWSAGYEQYF; d_call: NA; clone_size: NA; j_call: TRBJ2-7; v_call: TRBV27
cdr3_nt: TGTGCCAGCAGTTCTGGGTCCCGACTAGCCGTGGATTACAATGAGCAGTTCTTC; cdr3_aa: CASSSGSRLAVDYNEQFF; d_call: NA; clone_size: NA; j_call: TRBJ2-1; v_call: TRBV21-1
cdr3_nt: TGTGCCAGCAGCTTAATGGTTAGAGCAGGAACGGATGAGCAGTTCTTC; cdr3_aa: CASSLMVRAGTDEQFF; d_call: NA; clone_size: once; j_call: TRBJ2-1; v_call: TRBV7-3
cdr3_nt: TGTGCCAGCAGCTTATGGGCCCCTGCCGGTGAAGCTTTCTTT; cdr3_aa: CASSLWAPAGEAFF; d_call: NA; clone_size: NA; j_call: TRBJ1-1; v_call: TRBV7-9
cdr3_nt: TGCGCCAGCAGCCCGGTCGGCCCCACAGATACGCAGTATTTT; cdr3_aa: CASSPVGPTDTQYF; d_call: NA; clone_size: NA; j_call: TRBJ2-3; v_call: TRBV5-1
cdr3_nt: TGTGCCAGCAGTTACGACAGGCTGAACACTGAAGCTTTCTTT; cdr3_aa: CASSYDRLNTEAFF; d_call: NA; clone_size: NA; j_call: TRBJ1-1; v_call: TRBV6-6